The rows below give T cell receptor beta chains drawn from one sample of a study of cytomegalovirus exposure and HLA in healthy donors. Some clones are missing from TCRdb's copy, which holds only in-frame ones; the method was immunoSEQ multiplex PCR. The table records about 180,000 clones, over 75% of them present only once. Sequenced: PBMCs. The receptors derive from a woman in her 30s in good health and CMV-seronegative. Each CDR3 is given with its conserved first and last residue. The D gene is left open where the match is weak. Not all rows give a size; the values are once, few, many and, for expanded clones, a class.

J | V | D | size | CDR3 | DNA
TRBJ1-6 | TRBV5-1 | TRBD1 | few | CASSFFFLDRNNSPLHF | TGCGCCAGCAGCTTTTTTTTCCTGGACAGGAATAATTCACCCCTCCACTTT
TRBJ2-7 | TRBV5-1 | NA | NA | CASSPTPRQAYEQYF | TGCGCCAGCAGCCCTACCCCAAGACAGGCCTACGAGCAGTACTTC
TRBJ1-1 | TRBV10-1 | TRBD1 | few | CASTPTRTGQGFGGAFF | TGCGCCAGCACCCCTACCAGGACGGGACAGGGTTTTGGGGGAGCTTTCTTT
TRBJ2-2 | TRBV7-9 | NA | NA | CASSTTANTGELFF | TGTGCCAGCAGCACGACAGCGAACACCGGGGAGCTGTTTTTT
TRBJ2-2 | TRBV6-5 | NA | NA | CATHHGELFF | TGTGCCACACACCACGGGGAGCTGTTTTTT
TRBJ2-1 | TRBV12-5 | NA | NA | CASGLWGGRYNEQFF | TGTGCTAGTGGTTTGTGGGGGGGGCGTTACAATGAGCAGTTCTTC
TRBJ1-5 | TRBV6-1 | TRBD1 | once | CASSPGTGVNQPQHF | TGTGCCAGCAGTCCCGGGACAGGGGTCAATCAGCCCCAGCATTTT
TRBJ2-5 | TRBV5-6 | TRBD1 | NA | CASSKMSGGSQETQYF | TGTGCCAGCAGCAAGATGTCAGGGGGCTCCCAAGAGACCCAGTACTTC
TRBJ2-1 | TRBV5-1 | NA | NA | CASSIGQLMNEQFF | TGCGCCAGCAGCATAGGACAACTAATGAATGAGCAGTTCTTC
TRBJ2-1 | TRBV27 | NA | NA | CASSSRWAGPREQFF | TGTGCCAGCAGTTCCAGGTGGGCAGGGCCGCGTGAGCAGTTCTTC
TRBJ2-7 | TRBV5-4 | NA | NA | CASSFGGPYEQYF | TGTGCCAGCAGCTTCGGGGGGCCCTACGAGCAGTACTTC
TRBJ2-5 | TRBV15 | TRBD2 | NA | CATFGGGLETQYF | TGTGCCACCTTTGGGGGGGGGTTGGAGACCCAGTACTTC
TRBJ1-1 | TRBV5-1 | NA | NA | CASSPEGRLGPNTEAFF | TGCGCCAGCAGCCCGGAGGGACGCCTGGGTCCGAACACTGAAGCTTTCTTT
TRBJ2-3 | TRBV4-1 | NA | NA | CASSQEARGYGDTQYF | TGCGCCAGCAGCCAAGAGGCCAGGGGTTATGGAGATACGCAGTATTTT
TRBJ1-2 | TRBV5-1 | TRBD1 | few | CASITGPGGDYGYTF | TGCGCCAGCATCACCGGGCCAGGGGGCGACTATGGCTACACCTTC
TRBJ2-5 | TRBV10-3 | TRBD1 | NA | CAISQGALETQYF | TGTGCCATCAGTCAGGGGGCGTTGGAGACCCAGTACTTC
TRBJ2-7 | TRBV5-6 | TRBD2 | once | CASSLGLAGGPYEQYF | TGTGCCAGCAGCCTCGGACTAGCGGGGGGACCCTACGAGCAGTACTTC
TRBJ2-3 | TRBV19 | TRBD2 | NA | CASSILAGGSTDTQYF | TGTGCCAGTAGTATCTTGGCGGGGGGAAGCACAGATACGCAGTATTTT
TRBJ2-3 | TRBV6-1 | NA | NA | CASSTRLLTDTQYF | TGTGCCAGCAGTACTCGCCTTCTCACAGATACGCAGTATTTT
TRBJ1-1 | TRBV6-1 | NA | NA | CASSVGSKNTEAFF | TGTGCCAGCAGTGTGGGCAGTAAGAACACTGAAGCTTTCTTT
TRBJ2-4 | TRBV7-6 | NA | NA | CASSQGLAKNIQYF | TGTGCCAGCAGCCAGGGATTAGCCAAAAACATTCAGTACTTC
TRBJ2-7 | TRBV18 | TRBD2 | NA | CASSPLAGETEQYF | TGTGCCAGCTCACCGCTAGCGGGGGAGACCGAGCAGTACTTC
TRBJ1-5 | TRBV28 | NA | few | CASSLGQGRFYSNQPQHF | TGTGCCAGCAGTTTAGGCCAGGGCCGCTTTTATAGCAATCAGCCCCAGCATTTT
TRBJ2-4 | TRBV19 | NA | NA | CASSIEGGKNIQYF | TGTGCCAGTAGTATAGAAGGGGGTAAAAACATTCAGTACTTC
TRBJ2-3 | TRBV21-1 | NA | NA | CASSLPGGADTQYF | TGTGCCAGCAGTCTCCCGGGGGGAGCAGATACGCAGTATTTT
TRBJ1-5 | TRBV7-2 | NA | NA | CASSFSRLNQPQHF | TGTGCCAGCAGCTTCTCCCGACTAAATCAGCCCCAGCATTTT
TRBJ2-3 | TRBV29-1 | TRBD1 | NA | CSVDSGTGRSTDTQYF | TGCAGCGTTGATTCCGGGACAGGGCGAAGCACAGATACGCAGTATTTT
TRBJ2-7 | TRBV4-3 | TRBD2 | NA | CASSQEGRGFEQYF | TGCGCCAGCAGCCAAGAGGGGCGGGGGTTTGAGCAGTACTTC
TRBJ1-4 | TRBV30 | NA | NA | CAWSGVGRKGGEKLFF | TGTGCCTGGAGTGGTGTCGGTAGAAAAGGAGGTGAAAAACTGTTTTTT
TRBJ2-3 | TRBV5-1 | TRBD1 | NA | CASSLQGPSTDTQYF | TGCGCCAGCAGCTTACAGGGGCCTAGCACAGATACGCAGTATTTT
TRBJ2-1 | TRBV2 | TRBD2 | NA | CASSGDGGGPLGEQFF | TGTGCCAGCAGTGGGGACGGCGGGGGGCCTTTAGGAGAGCAGTTCTTC
TRBJ1-5 | TRBV30 | NA | NA | CAWSADSNQPQHF | TGTGCCTGGAGTGCAGATAGCAATCAGCCCCAGCATTTT
TRBJ2-5 | TRBV7-9 | NA | NA | CASSLVEETQYF | TGTGCCAGCAGCTTAGTTGAGGAGACCCAGTACTTC
TRBJ1-5 | TRBV18 | TRBD1 | few | CASSQKQGAEGNQPQHF | TGTGCCAGCTCCCAGAAACAGGGGGCTGAGGGCAATCAGCCCCAGCATTTT
TRBJ2-7 | TRBV7-3 | TRBD2 | NA | CASSLYSGTNEQYF | TGTGCCAGCAGCTTATACTCAGGGACTAACGAGCAGTACTTC
TRBJ2-5 | TRBV6-1 | NA | NA | CASSEVGGGASETQYF | TGTGCCAGCAGTGAAGTAGGAGGGGGGGCTTCGGAGACCCAGTACTTC
TRBJ2-7 | TRBV18 | TRBD1 | NA | CASSAGQGYEQYF | TGTGCCAGCTCAGCGGGACAGGGCTACGAGCAGTACTTC
TRBJ1-1 | TRBV6-6 | NA | NA | CASSYSGVEGEAFF | TGTGCCAGCAGTTACTCCGGGGTTGAAGGTGAAGCTTTCTTT
TRBJ2-5 | TRBV7-9 | TRBD1 | few | CASSWGQLKETQYF | TGTGCCAGCAGCTGGGGACAGCTTAAAGAGACCCAGTACTTC
TRBJ1-1 | TRBV7-9 | NA | NA | CASSPGRGGGREDTEAFF | TGTGCCAGCAGCCCTGGCCGGGGCGGGGGGCGAGAGGACACTGAAGCTTTCTTT
TRBJ2-1 | TRBV2 | TRBD2 | NA | CASSEARGGEQFF | TGTGCCAGCAGTGAAGCGCGGGGGGGTGAGCAGTTCTTC
TRBJ1-2 | TRBV6-1 | TRBD1 | NA | CASRQAGTGYYGYTF | TGTGCCAGCAGACAGGCCGGGACAGGGTACTATGGCTACACCTTC
TRBJ2-7 | TRBV7-3 | NA | once | CASSLRGQLSYEQYF | TGTGCCAGCAGCTTAAGAGGGCAACTTTCCTACGAGCAGTACTTC
TRBJ2-7 | TRBV6-6 | TRBD1 | NA | CASSPSTGGGEQYF | TGTGCCAGCAGTCCTAGCACAGGGGGCGGGGAGCAGTACTTC
TRBJ1-1 | TRBV5-1 | NA | NA | CASSSGTPGRRTEAFF | TGCGCCAGCAGCTCCGGGACTCCAGGGAGGCGCACTGAAGCTTTCTTT
TRBJ2-3 | TRBV13 | NA | NA | CASSLGNRHPSTDTQYF | TGTGCCAGCAGCTTAGGCAACAGACACCCAAGCACAGATACGCAGTATTTT
TRBJ2-2 | TRBV10-3 | TRBD1 | NA | CAISGGTGANTGELFF | TGTGCCATCAGTGGAGGGACAGGGGCAAACACCGGGGAGCTGTTTTTT
TRBJ1-4 | TRBV5-1 | NA | NA | CASSLLGRGANEKLFF | TGCGCCAGCAGCTTGCTCGGCAGGGGCGCTAATGAAAAACTGTTTTTT
TRBJ1-5 | TRBV18 | TRBD1 | NA | CASSPLGQGGNQPQHF | TGTGCCAGCTCACCATTGGGACAGGGTGGGAATCAGCCCCAGCATTTT
TRBJ1-5 | TRBV28 | TRBD1 | NA | CASRDRISNQPQHF | TGTGCCAGCAGGGACAGGATTAGCAATCAGCCCCAGCATTTT
TRBJ1-6 | TRBV5-5 | NA | NA | CASSLGAGGRDSPLHF | TGTGCCAGCAGCTTGGGGGCCGGAGGGAGAGATTCACCCCTCCACTTT